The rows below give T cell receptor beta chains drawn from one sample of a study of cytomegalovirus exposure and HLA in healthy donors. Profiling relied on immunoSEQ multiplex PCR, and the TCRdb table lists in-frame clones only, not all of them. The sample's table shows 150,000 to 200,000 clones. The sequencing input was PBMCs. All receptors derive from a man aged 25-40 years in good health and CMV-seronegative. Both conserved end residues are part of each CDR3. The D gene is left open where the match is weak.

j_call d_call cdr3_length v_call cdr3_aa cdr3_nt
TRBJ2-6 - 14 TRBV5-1 CASSPLSGANVLTF TGCGCCAGCTCCCCCCTGAGTGGGGCCAACGTCCTGACTTTC
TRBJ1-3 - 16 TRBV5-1 CASSSSPTSYGNTIYF TGCGCCAGCAGCTCCTCCCCGACAAGTTATGGAAACACCATATATTTT
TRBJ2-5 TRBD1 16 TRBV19 CASSTTTGTLQETQYF TGTGCCAGTAGTACCACGACAGGGACCCTCCAAGAGACCCAGTACTTC
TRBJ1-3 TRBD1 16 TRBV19 CASSIQLQGTGNTIYF TGTGCCAGTAGTATCCAACTACAGGGGACTGGAAACACCATATATTTT
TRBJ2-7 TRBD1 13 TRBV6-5 CASSQGTGMRQYF TGTGCCAGCAGTCAAGGGACAGGGATGAGGCAGTACTTC
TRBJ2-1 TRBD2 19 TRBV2 CASSPESTSAAGTYNEQFF TGTGCCAGCAGCCCAGAGTCAACTAGCGCGGCGGGAACATACAATGAGCAGTTCTTC
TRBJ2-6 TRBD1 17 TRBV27 CASSLKGQLSGANVLTF TGTGCCAGCAGTTTGAAGGGACAGCTCTCTGGGGCCAACGTCCTGACTTTC
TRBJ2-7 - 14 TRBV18 CASSPPSEPYEQYF TGTGCCAGCTCACCACCTTCGGAGCCCTACGAGCAGTACTTC
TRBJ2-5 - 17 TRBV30 CAWSVPSFWGGRETQYF TGTGCCTGGAGTGTACCGTCTTTCTGGGGAGGAAGGGAGACCCAGTACTTC
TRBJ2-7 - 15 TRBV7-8 CASSLWGTLNYEQYF TGTGCCAGCAGCTTATGGGGGACTCTGAACTACGAGCAGTACTTC
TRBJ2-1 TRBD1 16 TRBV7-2 CASSLAGRGRGNEQFF TGTGCCAGCAGCTTAGCAGGCAGGGGGCGAGGCAATGAGCAGTTCTTC
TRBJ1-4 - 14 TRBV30 CAWSRVRANEKLFF TGTGCCTGGAGTAGGGTCAGGGCAAATGAAAAACTGTTTTTT
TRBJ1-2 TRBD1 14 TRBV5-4 CASRRTGGPYGYTF TGTGCCAGCAGAAGGACAGGGGGTCCCTATGGCTACACCTTC
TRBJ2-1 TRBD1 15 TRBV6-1 CASTSDRGRLGEQFF TGTGCCAGCACCTCCGACAGGGGACGGCTAGGTGAGCAGTTCTTC
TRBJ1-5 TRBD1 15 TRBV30 CAWSRSQGIGQPQHF TGTGCCTGGAGTCGTTCACAGGGGATTGGACAGCCCCAGCATTTT
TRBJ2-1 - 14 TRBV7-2 CASSATSGGYEQFF TGTGCCAGCAGCGCCACGTCGGGGGGCTATGAGCAGTTCTTC
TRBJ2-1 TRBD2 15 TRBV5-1 CASSLPPGLDTEQFF TGCGCCAGCAGTTTGCCCCCGGGACTAGACACTGAGCAGTTCTTC
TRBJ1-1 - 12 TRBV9 CASSSEKGWAFF TGTGCCAGCAGCTCGGAGAAGGGGTGGGCTTTCTTT